These T cell receptor beta chains were read from a single sample in a study of T cells in Graves' hyperthyroidism and ophthalmopathy. MiXCR was run by TCRdb on the multiplex PCR reads, yielding one entry per CDR3 protein. The sample carries 250,000 to 400,000 distinct CDR3 sequences, approximately 14% recorded once. Sequencing was performed on blood. The source is a woman aged 40 to 50 with Graves' ophthalmopathy. Both conserved end residues are part of each CDR3.

j_call	v_call	cdr3_aa
TRBJ2-1	TRBV5-4	CASSSRTSGSFEQFF
TRBJ1-3	TRBV7-9	CASSEGTAAGNTIYF
TRBJ2-3	TRBV20-1	CSASPAGGTDTQYF
TRBJ2-1	TRBV5-1	CASSPGGSHNEQFF
TRBJ2-1	TRBV7-2	CASRRRPPGGEQFF
TRBJ1-1	TRBV3-1	CASSRLETEAFF
TRBJ1-5	TRBV28	CASTTFWETGGDSNQPQHF
TRBJ1-5	TRBV11-2	CASSLEGSSNQPQHF
TRBJ2-1	TRBV20-1	CSAIPPRGNNNEQFF
TRBJ1-1	TRBV7-8	CASTLSGTRPMDTEAFF
TRBJ2-7	TRBV28	CASSLQGRNEQYF
TRBJ1-6	TRBV15	CATSGPSRRGLGNSPLHF
TRBJ2-7	TRBV2	CASSGTSYEQYF
TRBJ2-4	TRBV12-3/TRBV12-4	CASSFGRQGTIAKNIQYF
TRBJ2-4	TRBV28	CASSLWGQGQGKNIQYF
TRBJ2-3	TRBV27	CASSPRGFRQYF
TRBJ2-7	TRBV6-1	CASSGHLVGLKGSYEQYF
TRBJ1-2	TRBV14	CASSQSGGYGYTF
TRBJ1-2	TRBV7-2	CASSPDGNYGYTF
TRBJ1-2	TRBV7-9	CASSLAGTGDGYTF
TRBJ1-4	TRBV7-2	CASAGGGAGEKLFF
TRBJ2-1	TRBV11-2	CASSPSWTGSYNEQFF
TRBJ1-1	TRBV28	CASTPKGGWDFNTEAFF
TRBJ2-5	TRBV28	CASSRPSMYQETQYF
TRBJ2-7	TRBV24-1	CATSDTGGGSYEQYF
TRBJ2-1	TRBV7-9	CASSPWTSGSYNEQFF
TRBJ2-7	TRBV28	CATIQGPPGYEQYF
TRBJ2-3	TRBV27	CASSVDPDRGAEGDTQYF
TRBJ1-2	TRBV27	CASSPDRGDGYTF
TRBJ2-7	TRBV5-5	CASSSLAVSEQYF
TRBJ2-5	TRBV7-2	CASSPVASRETRYF
TRBJ2-2	TRBV12-3/TRBV12-4	CANRLQGTANTGELFF
TRBJ2-1	TRBV18	CASSPQRVNNEQFF
TRBJ2-3	TRBV20-1	CSARGWGSGKDTQYF
TRBJ1-1	TRBV5-1	CASSPTPVGEAFF
TRBJ1-1	TRBV19	CASSIAAAGGEAFF
TRBJ1-1	TRBV6-7	CASSFPGDTVNTEAFF
TRBJ2-5	TRBV6-2/TRBV6-3	CASSGPGEQETQYF
TRBJ1-5	TRBV18	CASSPGGPSNQPQHF
TRBJ2-5	TRBV14	CASSQDEQGARGYQETQYF
TRBJ2-2	TRBV7-9	CASSPNAGTLSTGELFF